Presented here are 18 T cell receptor beta chains from one specimen sequenced in a study of shared clonotypes between healthy human individuals. This table comes from immunoSEQ multiplex PCR, and its TCRdb copy is limited to in-frame clones, with some not included. The sample consists of about 680,000 clones, 92% of them appearing once. Naive-designated CD8 cells lacked CD45RO, were positively enriched for CCR7, and omitted terminally differentiated effector memory CD45RA+ cells. Specimen: naive CD8+ T cells sorted from blood. The receptors originated from a young man in good health.

Here the CDR3 reads CSATGLSTGELFF. The CDR3 DNA follows: TGCAGCGCCACTGGTCTGAGTACCGGGGAGCTGTTTTTT. The chain couples TRBV29-1 to TRBJ2-2; D uncertain. The length of the CDR3 is 13 residues. Trimming shortened V by 7 bases and J by 5 bases, and 14 bases separated the two germline ends. Germline values: CDR1 SQVTM, CDR2 ANQGSEA.

The J gene is TRBJ1-1, the V gene TRBV5-4, with D unclear. Germline CDR1 and CDR2: SGHNT and YYREEE (reference sequence). The CDR3 extends over 14 amino acids. The V and J ends lost 4 bases and 10 bases respectively, with 20 bases between them. DNA for the CDR3: TGTGCCAGCAGCCCTTCCCTGGACCGATCCCGAGCTTTCTTT. Its protein is CASSPSLDRSRAFF.

The genes are TRBV18 and TRBJ2-5, with D unclear. The CDR3 spans 12 residues. V was clipped by 3 bases and J by 5 bases, with 7 bases between them. The germline V gene has CDR1 KGHSH and CDR2 LQKENI. CDR3: CASSPAVETQYF. In DNA form, the CDR3 reads TGTGCCAGCTCACCGGCCGTTGAGACCCAGTACTTC.

The chain couples TRBV4-1 to TRBJ2-1; tentative D call: TRBD2 (5 bases). V dropped 5 bases and J dropped 5 bases, with 16 bases sitting between them. The CDR3 contains 15 residues. Per the germline V gene, CDR1 is MGHRA and CDR2 is YSYEKL. CDR3 protein: CASSSPKDWDNEQFF. Written as DNA, the CDR3 is TGCGCCAGCAGCTCGCCCAAGGACTGGGACAATGAGCAGTTCTTC.

The chain employs TRBV5-3 and TRBJ2-2; 9 bases agree with TRBD2. TRBV5-3 is given ORF status, its function remaining uncertain. CDR3 length: 20 residues. The ends lost 5 bases at V and 5 bases at J; junction bases unmatched: 22. CDR3 amino acids: CARSSLPLDLAGDETGELFF. DNA for the CDR3: TGTGCCAGAAGTTCCTTGCCCCTGGACTTAGCGGGAGATGAGACCGGGGAGCTGTTTTTT.

This clone appeared a single time. The rearrangement joins TRBV23-1 to TRBJ2-1; D is ambiguous. TRBV23-1 is given ORF status, its function remaining uncertain. The CDR3 consists of 8 residues. V lost 9 bases to trimming and J lost 9 bases, with 3 bases between them. The DNA for the CDR3 is TGCGCCAGAGGTGAGCAGTTCTTC. Protein sequence: CARGEQFF.

The chain uses TRBV28 and TRBJ1-5; 7 positions match TRBD1. CDR3 length equals 17 residues. Germline V gene lookup returns CDR1 MDHEN and CDR2 SYDVKM. After removal of 3 bases from V and 0 bases from J, the junction contained 8 bases not matched to a gene. In DNA form, the CDR3 reads TGTGCCAGCAGTTTCGACAGGGTACAATATAGCAATCAGCCCCAGCATTTT. It is translated as CASSFDRVQYSNQPQHF. Filled out from reference TRBV28 and TRBJ1-5, the complete variable domain reads DVKVTQSSRYLVKRTGEKVFLECVQDMDHENMFWYRQDPGLGLRLIYFSYDVKMKEKGDIPEGYSVSREKKERFSLILESASTNQTSMYLCASSFDRVQYSNQPQHFGDGTRLSIL.

The chain employs TRBV29-1 and TRBJ2-7, with D unclear. CDR1 is SQVTM, CDR2 ANQGSEA, per germline. The CDR3 is 12 residues long. Trimming removed 4 bases at V and 0 bases at J, with 7 bases between. CDR3 nucleotide sequence: TGCAGCGTTGCATCCCTCTCCTACGAGCAGTACTTC. Translated: CSVASLSYEQYF.

The chain couples TRBV7-6 to TRBJ2-6, with TRBD1 matching 9 bases. V gave up 0 bases and J gave up 2 bases; unmatched junction bases: 11. CDR1 is SGHVS, CDR2 FNYEAQ, per germline. The CDR3 loop spans 20 amino acids. The CDR3 protein is CASSLASGTGINPGANVLTF. For the CDR3, the DNA is TGTGCCAGCAGCTTAGCCTCCGGGACAGGGATTAATCCTGGGGCCAACGTCCTGACTTTC.

This rearrangement joins TRBV15 to TRBJ1-1; TRBD1 might be the D (5 bases). CDR3 size: 15 residues. V was trimmed by 5 bases and J by 2 bases, leaving 15 bases between them. Germline V gene data show CDR1 as LNHNV and CDR2 as YYDKDF (reference sequence). The CDR3 DNA reads TGTGCCACCAGCTCAGGGACTGGGCTCAACACTGAAGCTTTCTTT. This gives the protein CATSSGTGLNTEAFF.

V gene TRBV19 combines with J gene TRBJ1-2; 9 bases fit TRBD1. The CDR3 sequence is 14 residues long. Germline V gene data show CDR1 as LNHDA and CDR2 as SQIVND (reference sequence). After removal of 4 bases from V and 5 bases from J, the junction contained 5 bases not matched to a gene. CDR3 protein: CASSTTGGSYGYTF. The CDR3 region has the DNA TGTGCCAGTAGTACAACAGGGGGCTCGTATGGCTACACCTTC.

The V gene is TRBV7-2, the J gene TRBJ2-1; TRBD1 agrees at 8 bases. The CDR3 is 16 residues long. Trimming cost V 5 bases and J 3 bases; bases outside gene matches: 9. The germline CDR1 and CDR2 sequences are SGHTA and FQGNSA. The DNA of the CDR3 is TGTGCCAGCAGCCCCCCGGACAGGGCGGGCTACAATGAGCAGTTCTTC. This encodes CASSPPDRAGYNEQFF.

The genes are TRBV4-1 and TRBJ2-1; 9 nucleotides align to TRBD2. V trimming: 2 bases; J trimming: 2 bases; junction bases outside the gene matches: 13. The germline gives CDR1 MGHRA, CDR2 YSYEKL. This CDR3 is built from 19 residues. CDR3 sequence (DNA): TGCGCCAGCAGCCAACCGGGACTAGCTCTGAAGACGACCTACAATGAGCAGTTCTTC. Translation gives CASSQPGLALKTTYNEQFF.

The J gene is TRBJ1-2, the V gene TRBV19, with 8 bases lining up with TRBD1. Per germline, CDR1 LNHDA and CDR2 SQIVND (reference sequence). V shed 0 bases, J shed 4 bases, and the junction held 7 bases outside the gene matches. The CDR3 totals 16 residues. The CDR3 is CASSIDGGQGSYGYTF. In DNA, the CDR3 is TGTGCCAGTAGTATAGACGGAGGACAGGGTAGCTATGGCTACACCTTC.

V usage is TRBV5-5 and J usage is TRBJ2-1, with a weak D call TRBD1 (7 bases). V was pared by 3 bases and J by 8 bases, with 15 bases between. The CDR3 totals 14 residues. Germline CDR1 is SGHKS and CDR2 is YYEKEE (reference sequence). Here the CDR3 reads CASSSGGNPHEQFF. The CDR3 DNA is TGTGCCAGCAGCTCAGGGGGGAACCCCCATGAGCAGTTCTTC.

The gene calls are TRBV5-1 and TRBJ2-7; D possibly matches TRBD1 or TRBD2 (5 bases each). Looked up from germline, CDR1 is SGHRS and CDR2 is YFSETQ. The CDR3 sequence is 15 residues long. Between the trimmed V and J ends, which lost 1 base and 1 base, there was a span of 12 bases. This CDR3 is CASSLTGRASYEQYF. DNA for the CDR3: TGCGCCAGCAGCTTGACGGGACGCGCATCCTACGAGCAGTACTTC.

The CDR3 DNA reads TGTGCCAGCAGCTTATTATCCCATACTAACAATGAGCAGTTCTTC. Its translation: CASSLLSHTNNEQFF. V usage is TRBV7-2 and J usage is TRBJ2-1, with unresolved D. CDR1 and CDR2 from the germline V gene are SGHTA and FQGNSA. V was shortened by 2 bases and J by 5 bases, with 13 bases between the two germline ends. CDR3 length equals 15 residues.

This clone was seen a single time. The chain uses TRBV4-2 and TRBJ2-3; 9 nucleotides agree with TRBD2. This CDR3 has 18 residues. Germline CDR1 reads LGHNA; CDR2 reads YNFKEQ. With V trimmed by 0 bases and J by 4 bases, 11 bases remained unmatched. The CDR3 nucleotides read TGTGCCAGCAGCCAAGATCCCCCTAGCGGGAACGGGGCAGATACGCAGTATTTT. It translates to CASSQDPPSGNGADTQYF.